The 17 T cell receptor beta chains below come from one sample, sequenced in a study of T cell responses to AZD1222 COVID-19 vaccine. Sequencing was performed with immunoSEQ multiplex PCR; in TCRdb, only in-frame clones are kept and a portion is missing. Among roughly 170,000 clones listed, 90% to 95% were seen once. Sequenced material: peripheral blood, taken on day 0 of AZD1222 vaccination. Receptor source: an adult in good health.

The genes are TRBV4-3 and TRBJ2-7, with D possibly matching TRBD1 (5 bases). The V and J ends lost 0 bases and 2 bases respectively, with 14 bases between them. Germline-derived CDR1 and CDR2 are LGHNA and YSLEER. The CDR3 is 16 residues long. CDR3 DNA sequence: TGCGCCAGCAGCCAAGATAAAGGGGTTAAAACCTACGAGCAGTACTTC. It encodes CASSQDKGVKTYEQYF.

The gene calls are TRBV9 and TRBJ2-3; TRBD2 matches 7 bases. Germline V lookup: CDR1 SGDLS, CDR2 YYNGEE. This CDR3 contains 15 residues. V lost 1 base, J lost 2 bases, and 4 bases stayed unmatched. This chain's CDR3 is CASSVSGDYTDTQYF. In DNA form, the CDR3 reads TGTGCCAGCAGCGTAAGTGGGGACTACACAGATACGCAGTATTTT.

This chain joins TRBV2 and TRBJ1-4; a possible D gene is TRBD1 (6 bases). V was trimmed by 8 bases and J by 4 bases, leaving 14 bases between them. Germline V lookup: CDR1 SNHLY, CDR2 FYNNEI. The CDR3 extends over 14 amino acids. The DNA of the CDR3 is TGTGCCAGCGGACGGGACAAATATAATGAAAAACTGTTTTTT. It is translated as CASGRDKYNEKLFF.

V and J are TRBV28 and TRBJ1-2; tentatively, D is TRBD1 (6 bases). CDR1 MDHEN and CDR2 SYDVKM come from the germline V gene. This CDR3 has 13 amino acids. Trimming left V 5 bases short and J 6 bases short, with 13 bases between. This CDR3 reads CASSETGWDGYTF. CDR3 nucleotide sequence: TGTGCCAGCAGTGAAACAGGGTGGGATGGCTACACCTTC.

The chain recombines TRBV18 with TRBJ1-2; TRBD1 aligns across 7 bases. Germline V gene lookup returns CDR1 KGHSH and CDR2 LQKENI. CDR3 length equals 16 residues. Trimming at V came to 3 bases and at J to 4 bases, leaving 11 bases not matched to a gene. CDR3 DNA sequence: TGTGCCAGCTCACCTACCAAGACAGGGATCCCCTATGGCTACACCTTC. Protein: CASSPTKTGIPYGYTF.

The chain has TRBV5-6 and TRBJ2-1; TRBD2 aligns across 11 bases. CDR3 length: 16 amino acids. The ends lost 4 bases at V and 9 bases at J; junction bases unmatched: 12. Germline V gives CDR1 SGHDT, CDR2 YYEEEE. CDR3 DNA sequence: TGTGCCAGCAGCCCAGATTTGGGACTAGCGGAGGGTGAGCAGTTCTTC. It yields the protein CASSPDLGLAEGEQFF.

This clone was seen a single time. The chain is built from TRBV5-5 and TRBJ1-1, with D unresolved. The CDR3 contains 13 residues. Germline CDR1 SGHKS, CDR2 YYEKEE (reference sequence). V lost 4 bases and J 6 bases, leaving 13 bases between the germline ends. The CDR3 loop is CASSPPTGPEAFF. The CDR3 region has the DNA TGTGCCAGCAGCCCTCCCACGGGCCCTGAAGCTTTCTTT.

The genes are TRBV19 and TRBJ1-1; 7 positions agree with TRBD1. The germline gives CDR1 LNHDA, CDR2 SQIVND (reference sequence). This CDR3 is 14 amino acids long. The trim removed 7 bases at V and 2 bases at J, leaving 7 bases unmatched. The CDR3 bases are TGTGCCAGTAAGACAGGACAGGAAAACACTGAAGCTTTCTTT. Protein: CASKTGQENTEAFF.

The chain carries TRBV23-1 and TRBJ1-1; unclear D gene. TRBV23-1 is labeled an ORF, and its function is uncertain. CDR3 length equals 14 residues. V lost 4 bases and J lost 10, with 19 bases in between. The CDR3 loop is CASSPRKLRGRAFF. The CDR3 bases are TGCGCCAGCAGTCCTAGAAAGCTCCGAGGTCGAGCTTTCTTT.

The chain joins TRBV19 to TRBJ1-1; D call uncertain. CDR3 length: 15 residues. The V gene's germline CDR1 is LNHDA and CDR2 SQIVND (reference sequence). V was clipped by 5 bases and J by 0 bases, with 13 bases between them. The CDR3 coding sequence is TGTGCCAGTAGTCCTGTTCAAGGGATGAACACTGAAGCTTTCTTT. Its translation is CASSPVQGMNTEAFF.

The V and J genes are TRBV7-2 and TRBJ1-6, with a tentative D call TRBD1 (5 bases). With 6 bases removed from V and 6 bases from J, the gap between germline ends came to 15 bases. Germline V gene lookup returns CDR1 SGHTA and CDR2 FQGNSA. The CDR3 is 15 residues long. The CDR3 spells CASSPATGPNSPLHF. DNA of the CDR3: TGTGCCAGCAGTCCTGCCACAGGCCCTAATTCACCCCTCCACTTT.

The chain is built from TRBV18 and TRBJ1-3, with no clear D. The ends were cut back, 6 bases at V and 0 bases at J, with 12 bases in the middle. Germline values: CDR1 KGHSH, CDR2 LQKENI. The CDR3 consists of 15 residues. This CDR3 is CASSPGPGSGNTIYF. CDR3 DNA: TGTGCCAGCTCCCCAGGACCGGGCTCTGGAAACACCATATATTTT. Complete variable domain (other parts from reference TRBV18 and TRBJ1-3): NAGVMQNPRHLVRRRGQEARLRCSPMKGHSHVYWYRQLPEEGLKFMVYLQKENIIDESGMPKERFSAEFPKEGPSILRIQQVVRGDSAAYFCASSPGPGSGNTIYFGEGSWLTVV.

The chain is built from TRBV24-1 and TRBJ2-2, with a weak D call TRBD2 (6 bases). This CDR3 has 16 residues. CDR1 is KGHDR, CDR2 SFDVKD, per germline. The V gene lost 9 bases and the J gene lost 0 bases, with 16 bases spanning the gap. CDR3: CATAPRGTSNTGELFF. The CDR3 nucleotides read TGTGCCACCGCGCCCCGCGGGACTTCGAACACCGGGGAGCTGTTTTTT.

This clone was observed once. The chain combines TRBV5-1 with TRBJ1-1, with D possibly being TRBD1 (5 bases). The CDR3 totals 15 residues. V was clipped by 3 bases and J by 6 bases, with 18 bases between them. CDR1 is SGHRS and CDR2 is YFSETQ in the germline V gene. The chain's CDR3 is CASSSVRGQGAEAFF. The CDR3 DNA follows: TGCGCCAGCAGCTCCGTCCGAGGGCAAGGGGCTGAAGCTTTCTTT.

The genes are TRBV7-2 and TRBJ1-4; TRBD1 aligns across 7 bases. CDR1 is SGHTA and CDR2 is FQGNSA in the germline V gene. The CDR3 has 15 residues. V lost 4 bases to trimming and J lost 2 bases; unmatched junction nucleotides: 4. CDR3 coding DNA: TGTGCCAGCAGCTCGGCGACAGGGACTAATGAAAAACTGTTTTTT. Translating it yields CASSSATGTNEKLFF. The whole variable domain, remainder taken from reference TRBV7-2 and TRBJ1-4, is GAGVSQSPSNKVTEKGKDVELRCDPISGHTALYWYRQSLGQGLEFLIYFQGNSAPDKSGLPSDRFSAERTGGSVSTLTIQRTQQEDSAVYLCASSSATGTNEKLFFGSGTQLSVL.

The genes are TRBV6-2 or TRBV6-3 and TRBJ1-5; D is unresolved. V lost 10 bases, J lost 1 base, and 14 bases lay in between. The CDR3 extends over 14 amino acids. From germline, CDR1 is MNHEY and CDR2 SVGEGT. The CDR3 sequence is CATRPISSNQPQHF. CDR3 nucleotides: TGTGCCACCAGGCCTATTTCAAGCAATCAGCCCCAGCATTTT.

The rearrangement links TRBV30 to TRBJ2-7; D is unclear. The CDR3 is 13 residues long. With 6 bases removed from V and 2 bases from J, the gap between germline ends came to 14 bases. CDR1 and CDR2 from the germline V gene are GTSNPN and SVGIG (reference sequence). The CDR3 nucleotides are TGTGCCTGCTATACCTCAATAACCTACGAGCAGTACTTC. Translated, it gives CACYTSITYEQYF. Full variable domain (rest looked up from reference TRBV30 and TRBJ2-7): SQTIHQWPATLVQPVGSPLSLECTVEGTSNPNLYWYRQAAGRGLQLLFYSVGIGQISSEVPQNLSASRPQDRQFILSSKKLLLSDSGFYLCACYTSITYEQYFGPGTRLTVT.